This TCR beta chain comes out of a study of metastatic and nonmetastatic thyroid tumors. Thyroid surgery took place with no prior treatment in any patient. Study-wide results and caveats: Reports indicated that malignant thyroid tumors showed significantly higher TCR beta diversity than benign nodules did, in blood and tumor.

With MiXCR, TCRdb called clones anew from the PCR reads. The sample has tens of thousands of clones, 9.5% to 12% seen once. This clone was seen ten or more times. The antigen is not known. The CDR3 loop spans 13 amino acids. V lost 5 bases, J lost 7 bases, and 12 bases lay in between. Sample: blood. This chain uses TRBV12-3 or TRBV12-4 with TRBJ1-5, with D perhaps matching TRBD1 (6 bases). The source is a female donor with papillary thyroid cancer or a benign thyroid nodule (not recorded which). Some clones in this sample may be carry-over from other donors' samples. The CDR3 region is CASSLRGAQPQHF. For the CDR3, the DNA is TGTGCCAGCAGTCTCCGGGGGGCCCAGCCCCAGCATTTT.